This TCR beta chain originates from a study of patients and donors after allogeneic stem cell transplantation. V lost 4 bases to trimming and J lost 5 bases, with 18 bases between them. This CDR3 is built from 15 residues. In germline, CDR1 is SGHRS, CDR2 YFSETQ. This clonotype was seen a handful of times. In TCRdb, the RT-PCR reads were re-called with MiXCR into one record per CDR3 protein. The sample holds about a million distinct CDR3 sequences, more than 15% seen once. Source material: blood, either unsorted or a sorted T cell fraction (not recorded which). This TCR was recovered from a human donor who was either an allogeneic HSCT recipient or a stem cell or donor lymphocyte infusion donor (not recorded which). It is not recorded whose cells these are; they may come from a transplant donor. This chain connects TRBV5-1 to TRBJ2-5; a possible D gene is TRBD2 (6 bases). For the CDR3, the DNA is TGCGCCAGCAGCAGATCCGGGACTCCCCCTGAGACCCAGTACTTC. This gives the protein CASSRSGTPPETQYF.